This T cell receptor (beta chain) was sequenced in a study of regulatory T cells in long-lasting Graves disease. Findings and caveats of the study: Lower TCR diversity was seen in persistent Graves' patients than in newly diagnosed ones.

Time point meaning: persistent/refractory GD, antithyroid drugs over 5 years with positive TRAb. The authors made the TCR library using RNA they extracted from PBMCs. TCR beta libraries were built with iRepertoire HTBI primers and Arm-PCR of CDR3 regions. Via MiXCR, TCRdb re-called the multiplex PCR reads, giving one row per CDR3 protein. The sample includes approximately 470,000 distinct CDR3 sequences, less than 25% of them seen just once. This clonotype came up many times. Its specificity is unknown. Sequenced material: peripheral blood mononuclear cells (PBMCs), taken when the disease was refractory, from a patient treated with antithyroid drugs. The clonotype comes from a female donor with Graves disease.

The CDR3, as DNA: TGTGCCAGCAGTCCCAGACTAGCGGATGTCCAAGAGACCCAGTACTTC. Translation: CASSPRLADVQETQYF. The genes are TRBV27 and TRBJ2-5; 9 bases align to TRBD2. This CDR3 is built from 16 residues. Per germline, CDR1 MNHEY and CDR2 SMNVEV (reference sequence). V lost 5 bases and J lost 1; bases outside the gene matches: 8.